This T cell receptor beta chain was captured by sequencing in a study of T cell repertoires in cytomegalovirus infection. As for the study in general: CMV infection plus the matching HLA type was flagged by public TCR beta signatures. Study-wide results and caveats: Dominating the ex vivo response were HLA-C-restricted CMV-specific TCR beta clonotypes. Carriers of CMV and the relevant HLA type were discriminated by public TCR beta frequency.

TCRdb used MiXCR to reprocess the reads, holding one entry per CDR3 protein. The table shows under 800,000 distinct CDR3 sequences, with 20% to 25% occurring only once. In this sample, this clonotype turned up many times. Its target is not known. Trimming removed 4 bases from V and 2 bases from J, with 15 bases in between. Germline CDR1 MDHEN, CDR2 SYDVKM. There are 15 residues in the CDR3. Sequenced: CD8+ T cells from PBMCs. The receptor was isolated from a human donor in good health (CMV status not recorded). Some clones in this sample may be carry-over from other donors' samples. V gene TRBV28 combines with J gene TRBJ2-7; D unclear. The DNA for the CDR3 is TGTGCCAGCAGTTCCCCCTATAAGAGCACCTACGAGCAGTACGTC. As protein: CASSSPYKSTYEQYV.